This passage covers 6 T cell receptor beta chains from one sample sequenced in a study of post-analysis software for immune sequencing data. Study conclusions and caveats: Roughly 5 TRBV segments, including TRBV5-6, TRBV5-1 and TRBV20-1, were more frequent in patients than controls.

Each TCR beta cDNA library carried unique molecular identifiers. TCRdb reprocessed the PCR reads via MiXCR and lists one record per CDR3 protein. The sample carries almost 700,000 distinct CDR3 sequences, approximately 60% recorded once. Antigens for these TCRs are unknown. The sequencing input was blood. The receptors come from a girl aged 2 to 9 with multiple sclerosis.

The genes are TRBV6-6 and TRBJ1-1; the match to TRBD1 covers 8 bases. The CDR3 runs 14 residues. The trim removed 7 bases at V and 7 bases at J, leaving 11 bases unmatched. CDR1 and CDR2 from the germline V gene are MNHNY and SVGAGI (reference sequence). CDR3 sequence (DNA): TGTGCCAGCACCGCCAGGACAGGGCCGGTTGAAGCTTTCTTT. This sequence encodes CASTARTGPVEAFF.

The chain joins TRBV4-2 to TRBJ2-5; TRBD1 is a possible D gene (6 bases). Looked up from germline, CDR1 is LGHNA and CDR2 is YNFKEQ. This CDR3 spans 16 amino acids. With 4 bases removed from V and 2 bases from J, the gap between germline ends came to 17 bases. The CDR3 bases are TGTGCCAGCAGCCCTTTAAAGGGGACAATTCAAGAGACCCAGTACTTC. Translation gives CASSPLKGTIQETQYF.

This clonotype was detected only a few times. V gene TRBV3-1 combines with J gene TRBJ2-5; TRBD1 matches 8 bases. CDR3 length equals 16 residues. Germline lookup yields CDR1 LGHDT and CDR2 YNNKEL (reference sequence). V shed 6 bases, J shed 2 bases, and the junction held 11 bases outside the gene matches. For the CDR3, the DNA is TGTGCCAGCAGTCTCGGGACAGGATGGTCGCAAGAGACCCAGTACTTC. Amino acid sequence: CASSLGTGWSQETQYF.

The chain is built from TRBV6-5 and TRBJ1-5, with D maybe TRBD1 (6 bases). Germline V gene sequence: CDR1 MNHEY, CDR2 SVGAGI. The CDR3 consists of 15 residues. Trimming took off 5 bases at V and 7 bases at J, with 18 bases between the two ends. Here the CDR3 DNA reads TGTGCCAGCAGTCCAATACACAGGGAGGAGCAGCCCCAGCATTTT. It specifies CASSPIHREEQPQHF.

The V and J genes are TRBV20-1 and TRBJ2-3; D is ambiguous. This CDR3 has 12 residues. Trimming took off 6 bases at V and 1 base at J, with 8 bases between the two ends. Germline V CDR1 and CDR2: DFQATT, SNEGSKA (reference sequence). In nucleotides, the CDR3 is TGCAGTGCCCCTGGAGGCACAGATACGCAGTATTTT. It translates to CSAPGGTDTQYF.

This clonotype showed up just a few times. This rearrangement joins TRBV5-1 to TRBJ2-5; perhaps D is TRBD1 or TRBD2 (6 bases each). V was pared by 0 bases and J by 5 bases, with 14 bases between. Germline V gene sequence: CDR1 SGHRS, CDR2 YFSETQ. The CDR3 sequence is 15 residues long. The CDR3 sequence is CASSLGGPGGETQYF. The CDR3 nucleotides read TGCGCCAGCAGCTTGGGGGGGCCAGGAGGGGAGACCCAGTACTTC.